The 26 T cell receptor beta chains presented below share a single source sample, sequenced in a study of blood T cell repertoires in COVID-19. Clones were sequenced by immunoSEQ multiplex PCR, and TCRdb holds only the in-frame ones, with some missing. The sample has 70,000 to 75,000 clones, 88% seen once; the top ten hold roughly 4.6%. Sequenced sample: peripheral blood. The receptors shown here come from a human donor in a cohort sampled during active COVID-19.

The chain recombines TRBV5-8 with TRBJ2-2; D perhaps matches TRBD1 (6 bases). V lost 4 bases and J 2 bases, leaving 15 bases between the germline ends. Germline loops: CDR1 SGHTS, CDR2 YDEGEE. The CDR3 is 16 residues long. CDR3: CASSHSGGLNTGELFF. The CDR3, as DNA: TGTGCCAGCAGCCATTCTGGGGGCCTCAACACCGGGGAGCTGTTTTTT.

This clone is a singleton in its sample. The V gene is TRBV7-8, the J gene TRBJ1-2; unclear D gene. Looked up from germline, CDR1 is SGHVS and CDR2 is FQNEAQ. Trimming left V 2 bases short and J 7 bases short, with 14 bases between. This CDR3 has 14 residues. The CDR3 protein is CASSLNRLSGGYTF. The CDR3 nucleotides are TGTGCCAGCAGCTTAAATAGACTTTCGGGTGGCTACACCTTC.

The J gene is TRBJ2-7, the V gene TRBV3-1 (or the pseudogene TRBV3-2); D is unresolved. There are 14 residues in the CDR3. V was trimmed by 0 bases and J by 4 bases, leaving 10 bases between them. Germline loops: CDR1 LGHDT, CDR2 YNNKEL (reference sequence). The CDR3 loop reads CASSQDLRVYEQYF. As DNA, the CDR3 is TGTGCCAGCAGCCAAGATCTCCGGGTATACGAGCAGTACTTC.

The V and J genes are TRBV27 and TRBJ1-1; possible D gene TRBD1, 6 bases. The V end lost 2 bases, the J end lost 4 bases, and 11 bases lay between the germline ends. Germline-derived CDR1 and CDR2 are MNHEY and SMNVEV (reference sequence). This CDR3 is built from 14 residues. The CDR3 DNA follows: TGTGCCAGCAGTTTAGACAGGCTGGGCACTGAAGCTTTCTTT. This translates into CASSLDRLGTEAFF.

The rearrangement uses TRBV4-3 and TRBJ2-7; possibly TRBD2 for D (6 bases). This CDR3 has 18 residues. Trimming shortened V by 1 base and J by 0 bases, and 19 bases separated the two germline ends. Germline V gene data show CDR1 as LGHNA and CDR2 as YSLEER. In DNA, the CDR3 is TGCGCCAGCAGCCAAGGGTTGGAGGGCAGGTCAAGCTCCTACGAGCAGTACTTC. This codes for CASSQGLEGRSSSYEQYF.

This clone appeared a single time. The rearrangement joins TRBV19 to TRBJ2-1; TRBD1 matches 9 bases. This CDR3 has 20 amino acids. The germline V gene has CDR1 LNHDA and CDR2 SQIVND (reference sequence). After removal of 10 bases from V and 0 bases from J, the junction contained 22 bases not matched to a gene. As DNA, the CDR3 is TGTGCCACCAAAGGGGACTCGGGACAGGGTAGGGAAGTCTCCTACAATGAGCAGTTCTTC. Amino acid sequence: CATKGDSGQGREVSYNEQFF.

The rearrangement uses TRBV7-8 and TRBJ2-3, with a weak D call TRBD2 (7 bases). V lost 5 bases and J 1 base, leaving 13 bases between the germline ends. In germline, CDR1 is SGHVS, CDR2 FQNEAQ. The CDR3 runs to 15 residues. CDR3 in amino acids: CASSGGRGGTDTQYF. The CDR3 nucleotides are TGTGCCAGCAGCGGGGGCCGGGGGGGCACAGATACGCAGTATTTT.

The chain joins TRBV14 to TRBJ1-4; no clear D gene. Germline V gene lookup returns CDR1 SGHDN and CDR2 FVKESK. CDR3 length: 15 amino acids. Trimming stripped 1 base from V and 4 bases from J, with 10 bases between. CDR3 amino acids: CASSQGSSLNEKLFF. In DNA, the CDR3 is TGTGCCAGCAGCCAAGGGAGCAGCCTTAATGAAAAACTGTTTTTT.

The chain uses TRBV19 and TRBJ2-1, with 7 bases fitting TRBD2. J gave up 4 bases and V 7 bases, and 10 bases lay outside the gene matches. The CDR3 is made up of 15 amino acids. Germline CDR1 and CDR2: LNHDA and SQIVND (reference sequence). This CDR3 is CASTPPGLPYNEQFF. The CDR3 bases are TGTGCCAGTACCCCTCCGGGACTACCATACAATGAGCAGTTCTTC.

This sequence joins TRBV6-5 and TRBJ2-2; possibly TRBD2 for D (6 bases). Germline assignment: CDR1 MNHEY and CDR2 SVGAGI. The V gene lost 6 bases and the J gene lost 0 bases, with 8 bases spanning the gap. The CDR3 is 14 residues long. The DNA of the CDR3 is TGTGCCAGCAGGCGGGGATCGAACACCGGGGAGCTGTTTTTT. Its translation is CASRRGSNTGELFF.

The chain has TRBV29-1 and TRBJ2-4; D is undetermined. The germline gives CDR1 SQVTM, CDR2 ANQGSEA. CDR3 size: 15 residues. Trimming pared 0 bases from V and 8 bases from J, leaving 17 bases between. The DNA of the CDR3 is TGCAGCGTTGAAGATTTCCGAAATCCCGGTGACATTCAGTACTTC. Protein sequence: CSVEDFRNPGDIQYF.

The rearrangement joins TRBV4-3 to TRBJ1-2; D not resolved. Germline assignment: CDR1 LGHNA and CDR2 YSLEER. The CDR3 is made up of 14 amino acids. V was pared by 2 bases and J by 0 bases, with 7 bases between. CDR3 residues: CASSQFSANYGYTF. The CDR3 DNA reads TGCGCCAGCAGCCAATTTTCAGCTAACTATGGCTACACCTTC.

The V call is TRBV29-1, the J call TRBJ1-1; D remains ambiguous. This CDR3 has 13 amino acids. V dropped 3 bases and J dropped 1 base, with 9 bases sitting between them. The germline CDR1 and CDR2 sequences are SQVTM and ANQGSEA. The CDR3 DNA sequence: TGCAGCGTTGACAAGGCAGGGAACACTGAAGCTTTCTTT. It is translated as CSVDKAGNTEAFF.

This clone was seen only a few times. The V gene is TRBV9, the J gene TRBJ2-2; unclear D gene. CDR1 and CDR2 from the germline V gene are SGDLS and YYNGEE. The CDR3 is 13 residues long. V was cut by 1 base and J by 4 bases, with 5 bases left in between. The CDR3 coding sequence is TGTGCCAGCAGCGTATTATCCACCGGGGAGCTGTTTTTT. Its translation: CASSVLSTGELFF. Together with reference TRBV9 and TRBJ2-2, the CDR3 gives the full variable domain: DSGVTQTPKHLITATGQRVTLRCSPRSGDLSVYWYQQSLDQGLQFLIQYYNGEERAKGNILERFSAQQFPDLHSELNLSSLELGDSALYFCASSVLSTGELFFGEGSRLTVL.

This chain joins TRBV6-1 and TRBJ2-7; D perhaps matches TRBD2 (6 bases). Germline V gene sequence: CDR1 MNHNS, CDR2 SASEGT. The V end was cut by 2 bases, the J end by 6 bases, with 17 bases between. The CDR3 length is 15 residues. Here the CDR3 DNA reads TGTGCCAGCAGTGAACCCCGAGGAGGGGAAGGCGAGCAGTACTTC. Translation gives CASSEPRGGEGEQYF.

V and J are TRBV27 and TRBJ1-5; the match to TRBD1 covers 8 bases. Trimming cost V 5 bases and J 6 bases; bases outside gene matches: 3. This CDR3 has 13 amino acids. The germline gives CDR1 MNHEY, CDR2 SMNVEV (reference sequence). The CDR3 DNA reads TGTGCCAGCAGTAGGACAGGGCTTCAGCCCCAGCATTTT. This encodes CASSRTGLQPQHF.

A remark on this clone: The same CDR3 can be traced to other DNA sequences in this sample. The chain links TRBV12-3 or TRBV12-4 to TRBJ2-3, with no clear D. Trimming cost V 2 bases and J 8 bases, with 8 bases left between them. The length of the CDR3 is 12 residues. The CDR3 loop is CASSLLRITQYF. The CDR3 DNA follows: TGTGCCAGCAGTTTATTGAGGATTACGCAGTATTTT.

The chain employs TRBV3-1 (or the pseudogene TRBV3-2) and TRBJ2-3, with D maybe TRBD2 (7 bases). The germline V gene has CDR1 LGHDT and CDR2 YNNKEL (reference sequence). This CDR3 has 17 amino acids. V shed 4 bases and J shed 1 base, with 18 bases lying between them. Here the CDR3 reads CASSLRGAGVGTDTQYF. The CDR3 DNA sequence: TGTGCCAGCAGCCTCAGGGGTGCGGGGGTTGGCACAGATACGCAGTATTTT.

The rearrangement joins TRBV7-9 to TRBJ2-4, with a weak D call TRBD2 (5 bases). The CDR3 extends over 17 amino acids. From germline, CDR1 is SEHNR and CDR2 FQNEAQ (reference sequence). The V and J ends lost 1 base and 4 bases respectively, with 17 bases between them. The CDR3 DNA follows: TGTGCCAGCAGCTTAGGCGGACTCGGCGACGGGAAAAACATTCAGTACTTC. Translation: CASSLGGLGDGKNIQYF.

The chain recombines TRBV30 with TRBJ1-1; D possibly corresponds to TRBD1 (6 bases). In germline, CDR1 is GTSNPN, CDR2 SVGIG (reference sequence). Between the trimmed V and J ends, which lost 7 bases and 5 bases, there was a span of 11 bases. The CDR3 is made up of 11 amino acids. The CDR3 spells CASTGRTEAFF. The CDR3 DNA sequence: TGTGCCTCTACAGGGCGGACTGAAGCTTTCTTT.

V gene TRBV11-3 combines with J gene TRBJ2-3, with D possibly being TRBD2 (6 bases). Germline CDR1 reads SGHNT; CDR2 reads YENEEA. With 0 bases removed from V and 6 bases from J, the gap between germline ends came to 19 bases. The CDR3 totals 17 residues. CDR3 nucleotide sequence: TGTGCCAGCAGCTTAGATCCCCCCGCGGCGGGGTCGGATACGCAGTATTTT. This encodes CASSLDPPAAGSDTQYF.

The V call is TRBV9, the J call TRBJ2-1; 9 bases match TRBD1. CDR1 and CDR2 from the germline V gene are SGDLS and YYNGEE. This CDR3 is 17 amino acids long. V was clipped by 4 bases and J by 6 bases; unmatched bases: 14. CDR3 DNA: TGTGCCAGCAGCCCCCTTACAGGGGGCGCCGGGACCAATGAGCAGTTCTTC. The encoded protein is CASSPLTGGAGTNEQFF.

The chain couples TRBV20-1 to TRBJ1-1, with 7 bases that match TRBD1. From germline, CDR1 is DFQATT and CDR2 SNEGSKA (reference sequence). The CDR3 runs to 13 residues. With 3 bases clipped from V and 1 base from J, the junction kept 2 bases outside the gene matches. Written as DNA, the CDR3 is TGCAGTGCTAGTTACAGGGGGAACACTGAAGCTTTCTTT. Its protein is CSASYRGNTEAFF.

J is TRBJ1-2 and V is TRBV4-3; D is uncertain. CDR1 LGHNA and CDR2 YSLEER come from the germline V gene. The CDR3 loop spans 16 amino acids. Trimming cost V 4 bases and J 3 bases, with 18 bases left between them. The chain's CDR3 is CASSPAGSPAHYGYTF. As DNA, the CDR3 is TGCGCCAGCAGCCCGGCGGGGTCGCCTGCCCACTATGGCTACACCTTC.

This chain links TRBV19 with TRBJ1-2; D gene uncertain. The germline V gene encodes CDR1 LNHDA and CDR2 SQIVND (reference sequence). With 3 bases removed from V and 4 bases from J, the gap between germline ends came to 6 bases. This CDR3 is 12 amino acids long. Here the CDR3 reads CASSISVYGYTF. The CDR3 bases are TGTGCCAGTAGTATTTCCGTCTATGGCTACACCTTC. The full variable domain, with the rest looked up from reference TRBV19 and TRBJ1-2, is DGGITQSPKYLFRKEGQNVTLSCEQNLNHDAMYWYRQDPGQGLRLIYYSQIVNDFQKGDIAEGYSVSREKKESFPLTVTSAQKNPTAFYLCASSISVYGYTFGSGTRLTVV.

CDR3 nucleotide sequence: TGTGCCAGCAGCGCCCTGACAGGGTTCAATCAGCCCCAGCATTTT. Translated, it gives CASSALTGFNQPQHF. V gene TRBV7-2 combines with J gene TRBJ1-5; 7 bases line up with TRBD1. With 5 bases clipped from V and 3 bases from J, the junction kept 7 bases outside the gene matches. Germline CDR1 reads SGHTA; CDR2 reads FQGNSA. The CDR3 is made up of 15 amino acids.